This T cell receptor beta chain was sequenced for a study of control samples from healthy donors and cancer patients. In germline, CDR1 is SGHRS, CDR2 YFSETQ. CDR3 size: 14 residues. Trimming took 0 bases from V and 7 from J, leaving 11 bases between them. Assay used: immunoSEQ multiplex PCR; TCRdb lists only in-frame clones, some missing. This sample yields some 110,000 clones, of which 80% to 90% are seen a single time; around 1.1% belongs to the top ten. Sequenced sample: PBMCs. The V call is TRBV5-1, the J call TRBJ2-1, with D unclear. The source is a woman aged 45-59 years with colorectal cancer. The CDR3 sequence: CASSLASFVNEQFF. CDR3 DNA: TGCGCCAGCAGCTTGGCGTCTTTTGTTAATGAGCAGTTCTTC.